These 11 T cell receptor beta chains were all obtained from the same sample, sequenced in a study of blood T cell repertoires in COVID-19. Assay used: immunoSEQ multiplex PCR; TCRdb lists only in-frame clones, some missing. The sample has roughly 260,000 clones; about 88% are singletons. Sequencing used peripheral blood. The receptors were gathered from a woman aged 40 to 49 who had recovered from COVID-19.

This rearrangement joins TRBV19 to TRBJ1-4; D not resolved. Trimming left V 6 bases short and J 8 bases short, with 19 bases between. This CDR3 is built from 15 residues. Germline-derived CDR1 and CDR2 are LNHDA and SQIVND (reference sequence). The CDR3 nucleotides read TGTGCCAGTAGCCCGCGCTACGGACCGGGGGAAAAACTGTTTTTT. It specifies CASSPRYGPGEKLFF.

This chain's CDR3 is CASSPGLASFGETQYF. CDR3 in DNA: TGTGCCAGCAGCCCCGGACTAGCCTCCTTTGGGGAGACCCAGTACTTC. The V and J genes are TRBV11-3 and TRBJ2-5; 8 bases map to TRBD2. CDR3 length: 16 residues. CDR1 and CDR2 (germline): SGHNT, YENEEA. The V and J ends lost 5 bases and 5 bases, in that order; junction bases with no gene match: 13.

This chain uses TRBV18 with TRBJ2-5; 7 bases fit TRBD1. This CDR3 comprises 15 residues. The V and J ends lost 4 bases and 4 bases, in that order; junction bases with no gene match: 9. Germline CDR1 reads KGHSH; CDR2 reads LQKENI. The CDR3 DNA sequence: TGTGCCAGCTCACTACCGACAGGGACCGTAGAGACCCAGTACTTC. It specifies CASSLPTGTVETQYF.

The chain is built from TRBV7-9 and TRBJ2-3; the D is unclear. Between the trimmed V and J ends, which lost 5 bases and 1 base, there was a span of 7 bases. CDR1 and CDR2 from the germline V gene are SEHNR and FQNEAQ (reference sequence). CDR3 size: 13 residues. The DNA for the CDR3 is TGTGCCAGCAGCCGGGTTGGCACAGATACGCAGTATTTT. The encoded protein is CASSRVGTDTQYF.

This clone was seen a handful of times. The chain uses TRBV19 and TRBJ1-1; the match to TRBD1 covers 7 bases. The trim removed 3 bases at V and 10 bases at J, leaving 11 bases unmatched. Germline assignment: CDR1 LNHDA and CDR2 SQIVND (reference sequence). The CDR3 runs 14 residues. CDR3 sequence reads: CASSMNRGSSTAFF. The CDR3 DNA follows: TGTGCCAGTAGTATGAACAGGGGTTCATCTACAGCTTTCTTT.

The chain joins TRBV2 to TRBJ2-3; 14 bases fit TRBD2. Trimming at V came to 4 bases and at J to 7 bases, leaving 1 base not matched to a gene. This CDR3 has 14 amino acids. CDR1 SNHLY and CDR2 FYNNEI come from the germline V gene. CDR3 region: CASSGLAGGNTQYF. The CDR3 bases are TGTGCCAGCAGTGGACTAGCGGGAGGGAATACGCAGTATTTT.

The chain recombines TRBV5-1 with TRBJ2-2; unclear D gene. CDR1 SGHRS and CDR2 YFSETQ come from the germline V gene. The CDR3 spans 11 residues. Between the trimmed V and J ends, which lost 7 bases and 1 base, there was a span of 2 bases. Here the CDR3 reads CASQNTGELFF. The CDR3 region has the DNA TGCGCCAGCCAGAACACCGGGGAGCTGTTTTTT.

This clone was picked up a small number of times. The chain employs TRBV5-5 and TRBJ2-3; D is perhaps TRBD2 (6 bases). The CDR3 runs to 14 residues. Trimming pared 1 base from V and 8 bases from J, leaving 14 bases between. From germline, CDR1 is SGHKS and CDR2 YYEKEE (reference sequence). The CDR3 here is CASSLSGGEITQYF. The DNA for the CDR3 is TGTGCCAGCAGCTTGTCTGGCGGGGAGATTACGCAGTATTTT.

This clone was picked up a small number of times. The J gene is TRBJ1-2, the V gene TRBV19; D remains unclear. The CDR3 spans 14 residues. Germline-derived CDR1 and CDR2 are LNHDA and SQIVND (reference sequence). V was clipped by 4 bases and J by 0 bases, with 9 bases between them. This CDR3 is CASSRTGTNYGYTF. The CDR3 DNA sequence: TGTGCCAGTAGTAGGACGGGGACTAACTATGGCTACACCTTC.

A single count supports this clone. The rearrangement uses TRBV6-5 and TRBJ2-5, with 8 bases that match TRBD2. This CDR3 spans 15 amino acids. Germline V gives CDR1 MNHEY, CDR2 SVGAGI. After removal of 5 bases from V and 5 bases from J, the junction contained 10 bases not matched to a gene. The CDR3 sequence is CASSPDTGGVETQYF. The DNA of the CDR3 is TGTGCCAGCAGTCCAGATACCGGGGGGGTTGAGACCCAGTACTTC.

This chain joins TRBV5-5 and TRBJ1-2, with 7 positions matching TRBD1. V shed 3 bases and J 0 bases; nucleotides not matched to a gene: 11. Germline CDR1 and CDR2: SGHKS and YYEKEE (reference sequence). This CDR3 is 17 amino acids long. The CDR3 bases are TGTGCCAGCAGCTCTGAGGGGGCCTTTGGGACTAACTATGGCTACACCTTC. This codes for CASSSEGAFGTNYGYTF.